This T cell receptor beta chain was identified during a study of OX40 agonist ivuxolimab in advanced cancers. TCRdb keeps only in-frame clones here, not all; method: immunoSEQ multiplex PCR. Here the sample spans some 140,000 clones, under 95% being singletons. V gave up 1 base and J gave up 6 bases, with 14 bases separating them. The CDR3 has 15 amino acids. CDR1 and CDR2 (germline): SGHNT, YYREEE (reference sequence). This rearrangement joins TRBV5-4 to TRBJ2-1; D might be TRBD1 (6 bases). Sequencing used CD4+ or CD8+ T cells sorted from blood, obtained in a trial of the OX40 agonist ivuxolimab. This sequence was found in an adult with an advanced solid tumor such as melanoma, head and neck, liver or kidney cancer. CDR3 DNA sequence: TGTGCCAGCAGCTTGATGTCAGGGGCCGGCAATGAGCAGTTCTTC. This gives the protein CASSLMSGAGNEQFF.